The 17 T cell receptor beta chains reported below all come from one sample, sequenced in a study of CD8 T cell repertoires and HIV-1 epitope variants. Antigens of these TCRs are unknown. Clones were sequenced by immunoSEQ multiplex PCR, and TCRdb holds only the in-frame ones, with some missing. This repertoire shows thousands of clones, 68% found once; its top ten account for under 55%. Sequenced input: cultured CD8+ T cells derived from PBMCs. Receptors were obtained from a male donor with HIV.

V is TRBV7-8 and J is TRBJ2-1; 9 bases match TRBD2. The CDR3 has 17 residues. J was trimmed by 5 bases and V by 4 bases; bases with no gene match: 12. Germline assignment: CDR1 SGHVS and CDR2 FQNEAQ. CDR3 DNA sequence: TGTGCCAGCAGCTCTAGCTTCTGGACTAGCGTAAACAATGAGCAGTTCTTC. Encoded protein: CASSSSFWTSVNNEQFF.

This rearrangement joins TRBV7-2 to TRBJ1-5; 11 bases agree with TRBD1. This CDR3 contains 12 residues. Trimming took 11 bases from V and 8 from J; bases not matched to a gene: 5. Germline CDR1 SGHTA, CDR2 FQGNSA. In DNA, the CDR3 is TGTGCCGGCGGGGACAGGGGGGAGCCCCAGCATTTT. The encoded protein is CAGGDRGEPQHF.

The chain uses TRBV11-3 and TRBJ2-3, with no clear D. The CDR3 runs to 13 residues. V was pared by 4 bases and J by 6 bases, with 11 bases between. Germline assignment: CDR1 SGHNT and CDR2 YENEEA. The CDR3 region is CASSSDRFDTQYF. As DNA, the CDR3 is TGTGCCAGCAGCTCCGACCGTTTCGATACGCAGTATTTT.

This clone is judged large. This chain uses TRBV4-3 with TRBJ1-1, with a tentative D call TRBD1 (5 bases). The CDR3 is 16 residues long. Trimming removed 0 bases from V and 1 base from J, with 12 bases in between. The germline CDR1 and CDR2 sequences are LGHNA and YSLEER. The DNA of the CDR3 is TGCGCCAGCAGCCAAGATGTTGGGCAGGGGAACACTGAAGCTTTCTTT. It translates to CASSQDVGQGNTEAFF.

This chain uses TRBV7-9 with TRBJ2-1; 8 bases map to TRBD1. Germline V gives CDR1 SEHNR, CDR2 FQNEAQ (reference sequence). Trimming removed 0 bases from V and 9 bases from J; junction bases left unmatched: 7. The CDR3 totals 15 residues. The CDR3 DNA sequence: TGTGCCAGCAGCTTAGCGGTAACAGGGGGTCGTGAGCAGTTCTTC. The encoded protein is CASSLAVTGGREQFF.

This sequence joins TRBV7-2 and TRBJ2-7; 9 bases line up with TRBD1. V shed 5 bases and J 1 base; nucleotides not matched to a gene: 9. Per the germline V gene, CDR1 is SGHTA and CDR2 is FQGNSA. CDR3 length: 16 amino acids. CDR3 loop: CASSDGQGFGSYEQYF. In DNA form, the CDR3 reads TGTGCCAGCAGCGACGGACAGGGGTTCGGGTCCTACGAGCAGTACTTC. Full variable domain (missing parts from reference TRBV7-2 and TRBJ2-7): GAGVSQSPSNKVTEKGKDVELRCDPISGHTALYWYRQSLGQGLEFLIYFQGNSAPDKSGLPSDRFSAERTGGSVSTLTIQRTQQEDSAVYLCASSDGQGFGSYEQYFGPGTRLTVT.

The gene calls are TRBV2 and TRBJ1-6, with 9 bases identical to TRBD1. The CDR3 covers 13 residues. After removal of 5 bases from V and 8 bases from J, the junction contained 1 base not matched to a gene. The V gene's germline CDR1 is SNHLY and CDR2 FYNNEI. The CDR3 reads CASSWDRDSPLHF. The CDR3 region has the DNA TGTGCCAGCAGTTGGGACAGGGATTCACCCCTCCACTTT.

The chain is built from TRBV6-1 and TRBJ1-5; D uncertain. The CDR3 consists of 15 residues. The germline V gene has CDR1 MNHNS and CDR2 SASEGT. V was clipped by 5 bases and J by 0 bases, with 11 bases between them. The CDR3 reads CASSPSVYSNQPQHF. CDR3 nucleotide sequence: TGTGCCAGCAGTCCTTCAGTTTATAGCAATCAGCCCCAGCATTTT.

This chain joins TRBV13 and TRBJ1-2; perhaps TRBD1 as D (5 bases). From germline, CDR1 is PRHDT and CDR2 FYEKMQ (reference sequence). The V end lost 6 bases, the J end lost 2 bases, and 10 bases lay between the germline ends. This CDR3 region has 13 residues. CDR3 in DNA: TGTGCCAGCAGGACGGGGGAGAACTATGGCTACACCTTC. As protein: CASRTGENYGYTF.

V is TRBV9 and J is TRBJ2-7; 7 nucleotides line up with TRBD2. CDR3 length: 16 amino acids. Germline CDR1 reads SGDLS; CDR2 reads YYNGEE. J lost 2 bases, V lost 4 bases, and 12 bases had no gene match. CDR3 in amino acids: CASSPSSGRGAYEQYF. CDR3 DNA sequence: TGTGCCAGCAGCCCTTCTAGCGGCCGAGGAGCCTACGAGCAGTACTTC.

This clone has only a few counts. The chain employs TRBV6-4 and TRBJ1-5; tentatively, D is TRBD1 (5 bases). In germline, CDR1 is MRHNA, CDR2 SNTAGT. The V end was cut by 6 bases, the J end by 4 bases, with 13 bases between. This CDR3 contains 14 residues. The CDR3 coding sequence is TGTGCCAGCAGATCCGTACAGGAAAATCAGCCCCAGCATTTT. Its translation is CASRSVQENQPQHF.

The chain carries TRBV9 and TRBJ1-4; maybe TRBD1 (6 bases). The CDR3 totals 15 residues. Germline V gives CDR1 SGDLS, CDR2 YYNGEE. With 3 bases removed from V and 8 bases from J, the gap between germline ends came to 17 bases. The CDR3 spells CASSEGGDKAEKLFF. CDR3 DNA sequence: TGTGCCAGCAGCGAGGGGGGTGACAAAGCAGAAAAACTGTTTTTT.

The V call is TRBV5-1, the J call TRBJ2-7; D not resolved. The CDR3 totals 13 residues. V shed 1 base and J shed 1 base, with 6 bases lying between them. CDR1 is SGHRS, CDR2 YFSETQ, per germline. CDR3 nucleotides: TGCGCCAGCAGCTTGACAGATTCCTACGAGCAGTACTTC. This codes for CASSLTDSYEQYF.

The chain couples TRBV10-3 to TRBJ2-7; D not certain. CDR1 and CDR2 from the germline V gene are ENHRY and SYGVKD. V gave up 2 bases and J gave up 3 bases, with 11 bases separating them. The CDR3 runs to 14 residues. CDR3 residues: CAISEGPEYYEQYF. DNA for the CDR3: TGTGCCATCAGTGAGGGGCCAGAATACTACGAGCAGTACTTC.

The rearrangement uses TRBV14 and TRBJ1-6; D possibly corresponds to TRBD1 (5 bases). V dropped 2 bases and J dropped 7 bases, with 15 bases sitting between them. From germline, CDR1 is SGHDN and CDR2 FVKESK. This CDR3 is 16 amino acids long. The CDR3 DNA follows: TGTGCCAGCAGCCAATATGCGGCGTGGGGGAATTCACCCCTCCACTTT. As protein: CASSQYAAWGNSPLHF.

This chain connects TRBV2 to TRBJ2-5, with D possibly being TRBD2 (5 bases). V was trimmed by 6 bases and J by 2 bases, leaving 16 bases between them. CDR3 size: 15 residues. Germline V gene sequence: CDR1 SNHLY, CDR2 FYNNEI. The CDR3 DNA sequence: TGTGCCAGCAGCTCCGCCGGGATAGATCAAGAGACCCAGTACTTC. Residues: CASSSAGIDQETQYF. Based on the CDR3 plus reference TRBV2 and TRBJ2-5, the full variable domain is EPEVTQTPSHQVTQMGQEVILRCVPISNHLYFYWYRQILGQKVEFLVSFYNNEISEKSEIFDDQFSVERPDGSNFTLKIRSTKLEDSAMYFCASSSAGIDQETQYFGPGTRLLVL.

This clone was seen once. CDR3 bases: TGCGCCAGCAGCCAAGAGGAAGGCGAATCCTACGAGCAGTACTTC. This gives the protein CASSQEEGESYEQYF. This rearrangement joins TRBV4-3 to TRBJ2-7; no reliable D call. CDR1 LGHNA and CDR2 YSLEER come from the germline V gene. V dropped 0 bases and J dropped 1 base, with 10 bases sitting between them. The CDR3 is made up of 15 amino acids.